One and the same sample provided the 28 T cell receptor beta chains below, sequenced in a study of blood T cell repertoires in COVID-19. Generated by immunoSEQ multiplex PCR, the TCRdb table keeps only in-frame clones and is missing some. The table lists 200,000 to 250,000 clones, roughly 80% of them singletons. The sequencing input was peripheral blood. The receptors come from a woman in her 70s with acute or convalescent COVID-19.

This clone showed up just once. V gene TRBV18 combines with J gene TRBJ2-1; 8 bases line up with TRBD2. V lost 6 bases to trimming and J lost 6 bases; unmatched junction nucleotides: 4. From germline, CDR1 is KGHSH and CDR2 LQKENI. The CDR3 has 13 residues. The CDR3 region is CASSSGGFNEQFF. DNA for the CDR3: TGTGCCAGCTCCTCGGGGGGGTTCAATGAGCAGTTCTTC.

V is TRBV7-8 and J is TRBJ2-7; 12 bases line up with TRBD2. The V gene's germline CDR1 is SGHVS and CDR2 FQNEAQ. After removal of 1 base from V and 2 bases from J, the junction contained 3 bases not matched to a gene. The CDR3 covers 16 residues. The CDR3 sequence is CASSLGRLAGAYEQYF. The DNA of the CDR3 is TGTGCCAGCAGCTTAGGCCGACTAGCGGGAGCCTACGAGCAGTACTTC.

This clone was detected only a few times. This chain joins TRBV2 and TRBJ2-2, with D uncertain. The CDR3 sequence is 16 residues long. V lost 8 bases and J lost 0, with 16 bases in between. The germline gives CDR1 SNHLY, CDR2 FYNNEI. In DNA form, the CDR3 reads TGTGCCAGCGGATTCCAGCGTCTCGCGAACACCGGGGAGCTGTTTTTT. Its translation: CASGFQRLANTGELFF.

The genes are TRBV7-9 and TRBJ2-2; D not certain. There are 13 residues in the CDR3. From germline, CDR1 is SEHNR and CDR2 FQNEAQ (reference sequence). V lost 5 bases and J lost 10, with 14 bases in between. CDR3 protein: CASSPVSTVELFF. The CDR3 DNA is TGTGCCAGCAGCCCGGTCTCAACGGTGGAGCTGTTTTTT.

The DNA for the CDR3 is TGCGCCAGCAGCTTGGAACCTAGCGGGGACAATGAGCAGTTCTTC. It encodes CASSLEPSGDNEQFF. The V call is TRBV5-1, the J call TRBJ2-1, with 9 bases aligning to TRBD2. This CDR3 is built from 15 residues. Per germline, CDR1 SGHRS and CDR2 YFSETQ. The V gene end was trimmed by 0 bases and the J gene end by 5 bases; junction bases not matched to a gene: 3.

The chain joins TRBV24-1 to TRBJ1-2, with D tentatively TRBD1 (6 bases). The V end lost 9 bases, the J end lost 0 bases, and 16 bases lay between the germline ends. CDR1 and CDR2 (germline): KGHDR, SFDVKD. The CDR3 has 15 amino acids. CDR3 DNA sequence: TGTGCCACCGCCTCGTCAGGGGCAGCTAACTATGGCTACACCTTC. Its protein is CATASSGAANYGYTF.

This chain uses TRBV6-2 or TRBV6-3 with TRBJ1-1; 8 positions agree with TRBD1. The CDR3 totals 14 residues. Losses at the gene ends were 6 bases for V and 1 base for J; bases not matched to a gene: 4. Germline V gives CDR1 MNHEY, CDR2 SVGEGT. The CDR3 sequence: CASSPGGWNTEAFF. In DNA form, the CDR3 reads TGTGCCAGCAGCCCAGGGGGCTGGAACACTGAAGCTTTCTTT.

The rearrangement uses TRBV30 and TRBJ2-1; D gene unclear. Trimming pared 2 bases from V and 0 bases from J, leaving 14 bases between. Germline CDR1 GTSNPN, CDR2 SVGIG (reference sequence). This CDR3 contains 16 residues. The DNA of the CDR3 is TGTGCCTGGAGTCCCAGACTCCTCAGCTCCTACAATGAGCAGTTCTTC. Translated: CAWSPRLLSSYNEQFF.

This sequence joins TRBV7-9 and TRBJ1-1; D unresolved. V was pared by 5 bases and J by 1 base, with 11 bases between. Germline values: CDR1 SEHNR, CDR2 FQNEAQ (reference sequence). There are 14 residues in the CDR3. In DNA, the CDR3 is TGTGCCAGCAGCCCGGCAGCGCCGAACACTGAAGCTTTCTTT. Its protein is CASSPAAPNTEAFF. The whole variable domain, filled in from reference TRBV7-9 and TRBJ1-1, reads DTGVSQNPRHKITKRGQNVTFRCDPISEHNRLYWYRQTLGQGPEFLTYFQNEAQLEKSRLLSDRFSAERPKGSFSTLEIQRTEQGDSAMYLCASSPAAPNTEAFFGQGTRLTVV.

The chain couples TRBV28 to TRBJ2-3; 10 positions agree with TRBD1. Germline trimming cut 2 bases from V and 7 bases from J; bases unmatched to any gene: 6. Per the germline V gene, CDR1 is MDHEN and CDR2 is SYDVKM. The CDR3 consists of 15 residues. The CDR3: CASSLGETGGHTQYF. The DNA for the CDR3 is TGTGCCAGCAGTTTAGGGGAGACAGGGGGCCATACGCAGTATTTT.

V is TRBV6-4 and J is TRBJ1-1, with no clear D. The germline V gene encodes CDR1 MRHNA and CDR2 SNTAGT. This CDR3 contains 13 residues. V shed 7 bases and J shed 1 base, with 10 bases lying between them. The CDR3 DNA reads TGTGCCAGCATCAGACTTGAGAACACTGAAGCTTTCTTT. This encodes CASIRLENTEAFF.

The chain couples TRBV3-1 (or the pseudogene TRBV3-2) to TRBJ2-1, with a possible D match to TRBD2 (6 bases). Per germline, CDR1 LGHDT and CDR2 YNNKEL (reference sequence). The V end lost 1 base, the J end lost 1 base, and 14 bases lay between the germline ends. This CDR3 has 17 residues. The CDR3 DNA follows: TGTGCCAGCAGCCAAGCCAGGAGGGGACTTTCCTACAATGAGCAGTTCTTC. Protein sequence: CASSQARRGLSYNEQFF.

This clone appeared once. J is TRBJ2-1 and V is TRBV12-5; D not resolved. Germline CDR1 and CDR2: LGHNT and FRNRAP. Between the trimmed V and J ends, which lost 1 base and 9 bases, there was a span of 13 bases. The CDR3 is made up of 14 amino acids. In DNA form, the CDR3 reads TGTGCTAGTGGTTTGGCCCCCGAGGCCCCTGAGCAGTTCTTC. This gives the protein CASGLAPEAPEQFF.

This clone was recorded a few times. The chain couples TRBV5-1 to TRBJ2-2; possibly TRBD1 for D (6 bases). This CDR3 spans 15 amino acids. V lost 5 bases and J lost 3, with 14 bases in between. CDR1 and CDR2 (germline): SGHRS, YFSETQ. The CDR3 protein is CASRKGVVDTGELFF. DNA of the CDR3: TGCGCCAGCAGGAAGGGGGTGGTGGACACCGGGGAGCTGTTTTTT.

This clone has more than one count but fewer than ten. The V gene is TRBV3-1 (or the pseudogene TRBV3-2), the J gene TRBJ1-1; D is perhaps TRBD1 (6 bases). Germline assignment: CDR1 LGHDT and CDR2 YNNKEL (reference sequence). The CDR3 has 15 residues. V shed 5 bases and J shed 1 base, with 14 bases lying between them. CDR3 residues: CASSVRQDRNTEAFF. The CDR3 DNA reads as TGTGCCAGCAGCGTGCGACAGGACCGGAACACTGAAGCTTTCTTT.

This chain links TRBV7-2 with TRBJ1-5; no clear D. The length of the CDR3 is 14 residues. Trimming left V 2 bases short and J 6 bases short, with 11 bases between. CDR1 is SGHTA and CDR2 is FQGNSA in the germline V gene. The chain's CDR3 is CASSLRGLAQPQHF. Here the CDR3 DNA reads TGTGCCAGCAGCTTAAGAGGACTTGCTCAGCCCCAGCATTTT. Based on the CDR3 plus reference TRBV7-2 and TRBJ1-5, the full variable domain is GAGVSQSPSNKVTEKGKDVELRCDPISGHTALYWYRQSLGQGLEFLIYFQGNSAPDKSGLPSDRFSAERTGGSVSTLTIQRTQQEDSAVYLCASSLRGLAQPQHFGDGTRLSIL.

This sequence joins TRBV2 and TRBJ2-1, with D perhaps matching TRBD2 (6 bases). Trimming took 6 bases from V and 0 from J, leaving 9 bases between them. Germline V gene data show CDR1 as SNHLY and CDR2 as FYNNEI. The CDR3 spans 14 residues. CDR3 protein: CASSRDSSYNEQFF. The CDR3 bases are TGTGCCAGCAGCCGGGACTCCTCCTACAATGAGCAGTTCTTC.

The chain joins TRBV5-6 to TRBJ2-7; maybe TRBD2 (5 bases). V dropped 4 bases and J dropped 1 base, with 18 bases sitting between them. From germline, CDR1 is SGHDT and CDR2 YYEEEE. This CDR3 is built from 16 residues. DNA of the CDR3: TGTGCCAGCAGCGAGAACGGACTTTTCGGGTCCTACGAGCAGTACGTC. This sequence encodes CASSENGLFGSYEQYV.

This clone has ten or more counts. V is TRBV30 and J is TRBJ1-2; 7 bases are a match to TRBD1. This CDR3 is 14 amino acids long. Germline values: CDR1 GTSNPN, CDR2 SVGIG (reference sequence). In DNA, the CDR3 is TGTGCTAGTTCCCTAGACAGGGCTAACTATGGCTACACCTTC. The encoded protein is CASSLDRANYGYTF.

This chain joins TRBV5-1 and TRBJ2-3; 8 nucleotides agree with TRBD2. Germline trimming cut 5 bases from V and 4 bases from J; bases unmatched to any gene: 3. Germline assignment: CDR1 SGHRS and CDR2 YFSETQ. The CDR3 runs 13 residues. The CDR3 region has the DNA TGCGCCAGCAGACGGGGGGGCCCAGATACGCAGTATTTT. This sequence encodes CASRRGGPDTQYF.

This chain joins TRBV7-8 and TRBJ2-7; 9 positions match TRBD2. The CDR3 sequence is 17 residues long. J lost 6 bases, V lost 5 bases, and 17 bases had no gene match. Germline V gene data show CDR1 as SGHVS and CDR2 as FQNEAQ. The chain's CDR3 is CASSPGKRGVGGFEQYV. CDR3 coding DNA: TGTGCCAGCAGCCCCGGGAAGCGGGGGGTGGGAGGGTTCGAGCAGTACGTC.

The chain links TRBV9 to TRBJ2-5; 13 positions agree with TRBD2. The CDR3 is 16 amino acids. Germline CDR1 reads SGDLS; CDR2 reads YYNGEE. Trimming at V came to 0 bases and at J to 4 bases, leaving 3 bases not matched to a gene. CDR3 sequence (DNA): TGTGCCAGCAGCGTAGTGGGACTAGCGGGATCAGAGACCCAGTACTTC. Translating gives CASSVVGLAGSETQYF.

The CDR3 protein is CASSSGQRGVQAFF. DNA for the CDR3: TGTGCCAGCAGCTCCGGACAGCGGGGGGTTCAAGCTTTCTTT. The chain joins TRBV13 to TRBJ1-1, with D possibly being TRBD1 (6 bases). This CDR3 spans 14 amino acids. Germline CDR1 and CDR2: PRHDT and FYEKMQ (reference sequence). V lost 4 bases, J lost 9 bases, and 18 bases lay in between.

For the CDR3, the DNA is TGTGCCAGCAGTTCACTCACAACTAATGAAAAACTGTTTTTT. It is translated as CASSSLTTNEKLFF. The chain joins TRBV6-6 to TRBJ1-4; D gene unclear. Germline CDR1 MNHNY, CDR2 SVGAGI (reference sequence). There are 14 residues in the CDR3. The germline V and J ends were trimmed by 4 bases and 0 bases, with 6 bases remaining between them.

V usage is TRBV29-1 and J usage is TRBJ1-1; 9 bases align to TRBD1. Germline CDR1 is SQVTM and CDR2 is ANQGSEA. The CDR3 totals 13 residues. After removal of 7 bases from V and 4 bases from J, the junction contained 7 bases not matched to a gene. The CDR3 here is CSARDRVGTEAFF. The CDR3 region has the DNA TGCAGCGCTCGGGACAGGGTAGGCACTGAAGCTTTCTTT.

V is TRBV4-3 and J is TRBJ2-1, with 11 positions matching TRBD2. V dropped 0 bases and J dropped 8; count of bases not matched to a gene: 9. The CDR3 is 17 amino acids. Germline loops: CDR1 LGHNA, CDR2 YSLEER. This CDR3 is CASSQEPSSGGYDEQFF. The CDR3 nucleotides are TGCGCCAGCAGCCAAGAACCCTCTAGCGGGGGGTACGATGAGCAGTTCTTC.

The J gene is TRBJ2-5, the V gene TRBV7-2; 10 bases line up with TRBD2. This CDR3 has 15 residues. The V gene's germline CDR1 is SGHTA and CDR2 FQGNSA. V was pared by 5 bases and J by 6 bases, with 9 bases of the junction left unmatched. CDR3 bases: TGTGCCAGCAGCCCTAAAGCGGGGGGGCAGCAGACCCAGTACTTC. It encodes CASSPKAGGQQTQYF.

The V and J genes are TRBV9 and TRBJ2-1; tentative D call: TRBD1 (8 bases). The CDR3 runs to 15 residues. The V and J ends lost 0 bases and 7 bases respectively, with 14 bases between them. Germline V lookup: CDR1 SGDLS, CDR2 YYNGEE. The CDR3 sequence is CASSVDGQGLNEQFF. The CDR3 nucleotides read TGTGCCAGCAGCGTAGACGGACAGGGACTAAATGAGCAGTTCTTC.